This T cell receptor beta chain derives from a study of T cells after yellow fever vaccination. CDR3 length: 14 amino acids. V dropped 7 bases and J dropped 4 bases, with 16 bases sitting between them. Looked up from germline, CDR1 is SGDLS and CDR2 is YYNGEE. Study-level points and caveats: Subsequent to the booster, the majority of primary-vaccination clones reappeared (about 97% CD4, approximately 90% CD8).

TCRdb passed the 5' RACE reads through MiXCR, listing each CDR3 protein once. This table has about 340,000 distinct CDR3 sequences, 9.5% to 15% appearing once. About this clonotype itself: Its antigen is not known.

This sequence was found in a man between 18 and 29 years old who received the YFV17D yellow fever vaccine. The V and J genes are TRBV9 and TRBJ2-3, with D possibly TRBD2 on 7 matching bases. This material consisted of CD4+ T cells sorted from PBMCs, taken 15 days after the yellow fever booster vaccination. The CDR3 region is CASAEGGASDTQYF. The CDR3 nucleotides read TGTGCCAGCGCCGAGGGGGGGGCCTCAGATACGCAGTATTTT.